Below are 3 T cell receptor beta chains sequenced from a single sample in a study of beta chain features in type 1 diabetes. Expressed TCRB transcripts were sequenced, since all the RNA that had been isolated was reverse transcribed. The protocol was immunoSEQ multiplex PCR, while the TCRdb copy is restricted to in-frame clones and leaves out a portion. The sample has nearly 250,000 clones; approximately 14% are singletons. What was sequenced was naive CD4+ T cells from blood. These receptors all stem from a woman aged 40 to 49 in good health.

The rearrangement uses TRBV18 and TRBJ1-2, with D tentatively TRBD1 (6 bases). The CDR3 spans 15 residues. Trimming took off 1 base at V and 3 bases at J, with 12 bases between the two ends. From germline, CDR1 is KGHSH and CDR2 LQKENI. DNA for the CDR3: TGTGCCAGCTCACCACTTGATGGGGGCGACTATGGCTACACCTTC. Its translation is CASSPLDGGDYGYTF.

This clone came up a few times. The V gene is TRBV9, the J gene TRBJ2-2; TRBD1 aligns across 8 bases. J lost 5 bases, V lost 5 bases, and 11 bases had no gene match. CDR3 length: 16 amino acids. Germline loops: CDR1 SGDLS, CDR2 YYNGEE. In nucleotides, the CDR3 is TGTGCCAGCAGGGAATCTGGACAGGGTCGGACCGGGGAGCTGTTTTTT. Translating it yields CASRESGQGRTGELFF.

The sample holds one count of this clone. The chain combines TRBV18 with TRBJ2-7, with 10 bases matching TRBD2. J gave up 4 bases and V 3 bases, and 3 bases lay outside the gene matches. This CDR3 region has 14 residues. From germline, CDR1 is KGHSH and CDR2 LQKENI. CDR3 coding DNA: TGTGCCAGCTCACCCGGACTAGCGGAGTACGAGCAGTACTTC. Translation: CASSPGLAEYEQYF.